Listed below are T cell receptor beta chains from one sample, sequenced in a study of blood T cell repertoires in COVID-19. The data were produced by immunoSEQ multiplex PCR, yet TCRdb's version contains in-frame clones alone and is incomplete. This sample has about 370,000 clones, with 75% to 90% found just once. The sample comprised PBMCs or T cells enriched from blood (not recorded which). These receptors were obtained from a man between 18 and 29 years old who had recovered from COVID-19. Both conserved end residues are part of each CDR3. Fields, in order: V gene, D gene, J gene, CDR3 protein. The D gene is left open where the match is weak.

TRBV24-1	.	TRBJ1-3	CATSDSFSGNTIYF
TRBV28	TRBD1	TRBJ1-6	CASRPGQRRLYNSPLHF
TRBV12-3/TRBV12-4	.	TRBJ2-1	CASSLTRNEQFF
TRBV27	TRBD1	TRBJ1-6	CASSLEGGNSPLHF
TRBV7-6	TRBD1	TRBJ2-1	CASSGRGQGSYNEQFF
TRBV4-1	.	TRBJ2-1	CASSQDSAGSHNEQFF
TRBV2	.	TRBJ2-2	CASSAGNTGELFF
TRBV19	.	TRBJ2-1	CASSSDRTYNEQFF
TRBV9	.	TRBJ2-7	CASSPSRGHEYEQYF
TRBV30	.	TRBJ1-3	CAWIAGSGNTIYF
TRBV19	.	TRBJ1-1	CASSMSRPYDLEAFF
TRBV2	.	TRBJ2-1	CATTWDFRYNEQFF
TRBV5-1	TRBD2	TRBJ2-3	CASSFSGRGTDTQYF
TRBV11-1	TRBD1	TRBJ1-1	CASGSGQGSSTEAFF
TRBV5-1	TRBD2	TRBJ2-1	CASSLAVLAGVSNNEQFF
TRBV30	TRBD1	TRBJ2-7	CAWSNPGTGDYEQYF
TRBV28	TRBD1	TRBJ2-7	CASSLPRQGQYF